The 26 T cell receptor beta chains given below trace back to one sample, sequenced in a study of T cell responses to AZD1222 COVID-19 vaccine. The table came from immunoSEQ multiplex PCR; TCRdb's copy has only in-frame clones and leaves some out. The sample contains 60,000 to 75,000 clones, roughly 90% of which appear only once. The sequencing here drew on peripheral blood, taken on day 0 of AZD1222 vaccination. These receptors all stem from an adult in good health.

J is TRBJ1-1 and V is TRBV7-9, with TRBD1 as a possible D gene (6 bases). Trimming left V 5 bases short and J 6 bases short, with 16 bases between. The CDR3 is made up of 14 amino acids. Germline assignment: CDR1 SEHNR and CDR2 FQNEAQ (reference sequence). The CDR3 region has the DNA TGTGCCAGCAGCCCGAATTGGGGGGGCCCTGAAGCTTTCTTT. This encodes CASSPNWGGPEAFF. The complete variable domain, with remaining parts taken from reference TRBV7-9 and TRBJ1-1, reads DTGVSQNPRHKITKRGQNVTFRCDPISEHNRLYWYRQTLGQGPEFLTYFQNEAQLEKSRLLSDRFSAERPKGSFSTLEIQRTEQGDSAMYLCASSPNWGGPEAFFGQGTRLTVV.

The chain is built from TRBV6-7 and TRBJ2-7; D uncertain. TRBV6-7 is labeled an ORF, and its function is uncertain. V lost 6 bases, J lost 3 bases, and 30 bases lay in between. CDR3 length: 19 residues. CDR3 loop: CASSPAPSHNGSPSYEQYF. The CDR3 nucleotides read TGTGCCAGCAGCCCAGCCCCCTCCCACAACGGTAGTCCTAGCTACGAGCAGTACTTC.

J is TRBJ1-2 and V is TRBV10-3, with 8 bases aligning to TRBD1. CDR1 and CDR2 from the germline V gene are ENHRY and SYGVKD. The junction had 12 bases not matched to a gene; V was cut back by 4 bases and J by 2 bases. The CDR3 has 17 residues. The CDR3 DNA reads TGTGCCATCAGTGGGGCTTCTGGGACAGGTCGAAACTATGGCTACACCTTC. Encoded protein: CAISGASGTGRNYGYTF.

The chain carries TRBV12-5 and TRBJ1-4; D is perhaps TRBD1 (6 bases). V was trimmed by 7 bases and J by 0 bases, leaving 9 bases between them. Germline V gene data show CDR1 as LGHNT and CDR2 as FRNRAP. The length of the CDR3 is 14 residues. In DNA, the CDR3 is TGTGCTAGTGCTAAGGGGGCAACTAATGAAAAACTGTTTTTT. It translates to CASAKGATNEKLFF.

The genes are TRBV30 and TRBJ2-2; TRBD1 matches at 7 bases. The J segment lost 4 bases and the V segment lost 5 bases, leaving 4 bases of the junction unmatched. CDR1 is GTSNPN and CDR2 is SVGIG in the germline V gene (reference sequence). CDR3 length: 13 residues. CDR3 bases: TGTGCCTGGGGGGGACAGCCCACCGGGGAGCTGTTTTTT. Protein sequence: CAWGGQPTGELFF.

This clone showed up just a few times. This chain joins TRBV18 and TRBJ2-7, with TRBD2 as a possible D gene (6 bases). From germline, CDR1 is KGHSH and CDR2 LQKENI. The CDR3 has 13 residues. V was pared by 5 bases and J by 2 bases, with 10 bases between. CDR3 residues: CASSSGSPYEQYF. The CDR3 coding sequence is TGTGCCAGCTCATCCGGGAGCCCCTACGAGCAGTACTTC.

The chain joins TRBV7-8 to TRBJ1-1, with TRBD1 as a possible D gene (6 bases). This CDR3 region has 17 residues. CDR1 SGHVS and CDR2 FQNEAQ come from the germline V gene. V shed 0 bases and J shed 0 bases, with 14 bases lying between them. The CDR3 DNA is TGTGCCAGCAGCTTAGCGGCCCGGGACACCATGAACACTGAAGCTTTCTTT. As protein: CASSLAARDTMNTEAFF.

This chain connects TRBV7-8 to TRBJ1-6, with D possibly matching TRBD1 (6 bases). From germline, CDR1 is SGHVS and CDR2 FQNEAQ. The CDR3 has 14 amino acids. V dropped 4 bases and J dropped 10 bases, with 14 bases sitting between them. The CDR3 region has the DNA TGTGCCAGCAGCTCCACAGGGTTTAGGTCACCCCTCCACTTT. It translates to CASSSTGFRSPLHF.

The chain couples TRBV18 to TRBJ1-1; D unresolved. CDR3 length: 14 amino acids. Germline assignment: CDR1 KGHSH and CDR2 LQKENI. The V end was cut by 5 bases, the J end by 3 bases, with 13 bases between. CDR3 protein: CASSEGSGDTEAFF. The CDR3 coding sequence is TGTGCCAGCTCAGAGGGTTCCGGGGACACTGAAGCTTTCTTT.

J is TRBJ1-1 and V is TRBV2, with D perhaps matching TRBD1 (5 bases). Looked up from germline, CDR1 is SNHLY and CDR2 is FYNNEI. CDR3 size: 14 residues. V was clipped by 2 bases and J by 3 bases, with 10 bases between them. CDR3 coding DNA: TGTGCCAGCAGTGAACGAGGGGCGGACACTGAAGCTTTCTTT. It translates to CASSERGADTEAFF.

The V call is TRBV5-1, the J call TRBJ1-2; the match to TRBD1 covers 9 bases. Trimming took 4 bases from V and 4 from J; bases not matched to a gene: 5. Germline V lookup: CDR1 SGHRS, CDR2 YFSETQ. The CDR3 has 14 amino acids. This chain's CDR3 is CASSRDRAVYGYTF. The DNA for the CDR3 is TGCGCCAGCAGCCGGGACAGGGCGGTCTATGGCTACACCTTC.

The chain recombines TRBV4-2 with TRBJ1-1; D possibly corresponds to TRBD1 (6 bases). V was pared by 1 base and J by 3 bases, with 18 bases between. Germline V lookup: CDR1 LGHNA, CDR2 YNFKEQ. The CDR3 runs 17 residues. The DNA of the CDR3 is TGTGCCAGCAGCCAAGCTATAAGACAGGACGGGCACACTGAAGCTTTCTTT. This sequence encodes CASSQAIRQDGHTEAFF.

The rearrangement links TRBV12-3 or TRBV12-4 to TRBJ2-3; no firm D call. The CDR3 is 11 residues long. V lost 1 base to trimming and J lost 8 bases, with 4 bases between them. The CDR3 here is CASSLVGTQYF. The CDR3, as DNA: TGTGCCAGCAGTTTAGTGGGTACGCAGTATTTT.

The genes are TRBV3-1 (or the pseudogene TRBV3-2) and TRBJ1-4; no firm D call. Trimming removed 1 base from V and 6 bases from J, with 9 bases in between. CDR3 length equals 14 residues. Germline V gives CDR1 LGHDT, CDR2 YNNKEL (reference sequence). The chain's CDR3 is CASSQGATDEKLFF. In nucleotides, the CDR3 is TGTGCCAGCAGCCAAGGTGCCACAGATGAAAAACTGTTTTTT.

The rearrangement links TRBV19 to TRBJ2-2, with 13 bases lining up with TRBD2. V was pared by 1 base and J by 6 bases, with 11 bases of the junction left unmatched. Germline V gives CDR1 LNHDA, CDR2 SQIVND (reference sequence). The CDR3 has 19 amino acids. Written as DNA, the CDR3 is TGTGCCAGTAGTATAGTCGGACTAGCGGGGGCCCCGGGACCCGGGGAGCTGTTTTTT. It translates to CASSIVGLAGAPGPGELFF.

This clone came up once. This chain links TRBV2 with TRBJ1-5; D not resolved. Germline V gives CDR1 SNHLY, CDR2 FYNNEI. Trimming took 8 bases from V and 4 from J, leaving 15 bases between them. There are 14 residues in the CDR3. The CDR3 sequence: CASSAEGLNQPQHF. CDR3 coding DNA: TGTGCCAGCTCTGCTGAAGGGTTGAATCAGCCCCAGCATTTT.

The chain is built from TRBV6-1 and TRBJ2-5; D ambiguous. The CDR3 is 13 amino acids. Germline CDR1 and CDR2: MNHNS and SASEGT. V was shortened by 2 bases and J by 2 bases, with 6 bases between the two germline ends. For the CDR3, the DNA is TGTGCCAGCAGTGAAATGCTGCAAGAGACCCAGTACTTC. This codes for CASSEMLQETQYF.

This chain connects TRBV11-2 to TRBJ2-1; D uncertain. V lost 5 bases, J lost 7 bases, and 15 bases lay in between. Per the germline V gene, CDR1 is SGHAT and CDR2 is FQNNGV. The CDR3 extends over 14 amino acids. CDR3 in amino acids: CASSTGPEVNEQFF. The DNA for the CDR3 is TGTGCCAGCAGCACTGGGCCAGAAGTAAATGAGCAGTTCTTC.

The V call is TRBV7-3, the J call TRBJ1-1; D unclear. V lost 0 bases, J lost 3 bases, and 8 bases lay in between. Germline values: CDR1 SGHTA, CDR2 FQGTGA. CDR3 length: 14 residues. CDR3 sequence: CASSLTARDTEAFF. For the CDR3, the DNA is TGTGCCAGCAGCTTAACAGCCCGGGACACTGAAGCTTTCTTT.

The CDR3 DNA follows: TGTGCCAGCAGCCAAGTTGAAGCGGGGAGGACTGAAGCTTTCTTT. Translation: CASSQVEAGRTEAFF. V is TRBV3-1 (or the pseudogene TRBV3-2) and J is TRBJ1-1; D is unclear. The CDR3 loop spans 15 amino acids. CDR1 is LGHDT, CDR2 YNNKEL, per germline (reference sequence). Trimming cost V 1 base and J 5 bases, with 14 bases left between them.

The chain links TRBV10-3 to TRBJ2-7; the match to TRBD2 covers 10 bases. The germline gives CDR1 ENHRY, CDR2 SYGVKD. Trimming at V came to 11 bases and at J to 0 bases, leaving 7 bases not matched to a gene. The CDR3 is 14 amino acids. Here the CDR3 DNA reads TGTGCCTTCCGCGCTAGCGGGGGCTCCTACGAGCAGTACTTC. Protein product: CAFRASGGSYEQYF.

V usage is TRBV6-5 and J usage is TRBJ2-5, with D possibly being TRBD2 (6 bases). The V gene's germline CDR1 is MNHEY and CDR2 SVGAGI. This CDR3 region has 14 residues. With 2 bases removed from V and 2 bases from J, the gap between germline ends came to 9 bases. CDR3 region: CASSYGAGQETQYF. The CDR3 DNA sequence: TGTGCCAGCAGTTACGGTGCGGGGCAAGAGACCCAGTACTTC.

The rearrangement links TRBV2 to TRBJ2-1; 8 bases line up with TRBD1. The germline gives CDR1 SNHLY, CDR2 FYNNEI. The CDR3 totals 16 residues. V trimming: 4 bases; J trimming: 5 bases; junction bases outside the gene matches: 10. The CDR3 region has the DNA TGTGCCAGCAGTGCGCAGGGGGCGACCCTACACAATGAGCAGTTCTTC. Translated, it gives CASSAQGATLHNEQFF.

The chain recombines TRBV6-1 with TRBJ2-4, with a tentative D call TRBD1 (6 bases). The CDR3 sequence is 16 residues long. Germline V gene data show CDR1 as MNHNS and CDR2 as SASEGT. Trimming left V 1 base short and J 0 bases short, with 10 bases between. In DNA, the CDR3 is TGTGCCAGCAGTGAAGGGACAGTCCTAGCCAAAAACATTCAGTACTTC. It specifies CASSEGTVLAKNIQYF.

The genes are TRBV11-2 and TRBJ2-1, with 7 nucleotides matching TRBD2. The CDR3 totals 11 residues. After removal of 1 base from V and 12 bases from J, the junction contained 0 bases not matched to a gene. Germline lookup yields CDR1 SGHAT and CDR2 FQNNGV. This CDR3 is CASSLGGRQFF. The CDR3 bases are TGTGCCAGCAGCTTAGGCGGGAGGCAGTTCTTC.

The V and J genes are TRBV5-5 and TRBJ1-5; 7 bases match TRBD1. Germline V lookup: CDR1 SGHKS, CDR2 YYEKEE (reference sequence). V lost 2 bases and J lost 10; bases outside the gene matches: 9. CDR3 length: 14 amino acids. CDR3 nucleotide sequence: TGTGCCAGCAGCTTACAATTGACAGGGAATCCCCAGCATTTT. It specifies CASSLQLTGNPQHF.